These 16 T cell receptor beta chains originate from one sample sequenced in a study of blood T cell repertoires in COVID-19. This table comes from immunoSEQ multiplex PCR, and its TCRdb copy is limited to in-frame clones, with some not included. The repertoire holds 200,000 to 300,000 clones, with roughly 80% as singletons. The material sequenced was peripheral blood. The receptor set was obtained from a man in his 60s with acute or convalescent COVID-19.

The chain is built from TRBV19 and TRBJ1-5, with D possibly TRBD1 on 6 matching bases. This CDR3 is 12 amino acids long. The V end was cut by 10 bases, the J end by 6 bases, with 13 bases between. In germline, CDR1 is LNHDA, CDR2 SQIVND (reference sequence). In DNA form, the CDR3 reads TGTGCCATCTCAAGGGGGGGTCAGCCCCAGCATTTT. As protein: CAISRGGQPQHF.

The chain couples TRBV3-1 (or the pseudogene TRBV3-2) to TRBJ2-3, with D possibly TRBD1 on 5 matching bases. The CDR3 spans 16 residues. V lost 3 bases and J 3 bases, leaving 16 bases between the germline ends. CDR1 LGHDT and CDR2 YNNKEL come from the germline V gene (reference sequence). The chain's CDR3 is CASSQLGAGITDTQYF. CDR3 sequence (DNA): TGTGCCAGCAGCCAGCTAGGGGCTGGGATAACAGATACGCAGTATTTT.

This clone has a handful of counts. This chain links TRBV6-4 with TRBJ1-2; D not certain. Trimming took off 7 bases at V and 14 bases at J, with 17 bases between the two ends. In germline, CDR1 is MRHNA, CDR2 SNTAGT. The length of the CDR3 is 11 residues. This CDR3 reads CASNITPAPTF. Here the CDR3 DNA reads TGTGCCAGCAACATAACCCCCGCACCGACCTTC.

The chain employs TRBV5-6 and TRBJ2-3; weak D call: TRBD2 (6 bases). The CDR3 length is 13 residues. Looked up from germline, CDR1 is SGHDT and CDR2 is YYEEEE. V was pared by 4 bases and J by 5 bases, with 11 bases between. CDR3 sequence (DNA): TGTGCCAGCAGCAGGAGGGATGGAGATACGCAGTATTTT. As protein: CASSRRDGDTQYF. Variable domain in full (rest from reference TRBV5-6 and TRBJ2-3): DAGVTQSPTHLIKTRGQQVTLRCSPKSGHDTVSWYQQALGQGPQFIFQYYEEEERQRGNFPDRFSGHQFPNYSSELNVNALLLGDSALYLCASSRRDGDTQYFGPGTRLTVL.

The chain recombines TRBV7-9 with TRBJ1-3, with 7 bases identical to TRBD1. This CDR3 region has 16 residues. Germline V gene data show CDR1 as SEHNR and CDR2 as FQNEAQ (reference sequence). J gave up 0 bases and V 5 bases, and 7 bases lay outside the gene matches. The CDR3 DNA sequence: TGTGCCAGCAGCCCCCCAGGGGGTAGCTCTGGAAACACCATATATTTT. It codes for CASSPPGGSSGNTIYF.

As to this clone: The same CDR3 can be traced to other DNA sequences in this sample. The rearrangement links TRBV6-1 to TRBJ1-1; no reliable D call. V was cut by 2 bases and J by 0 bases, with 4 bases left in between. Looked up from germline, CDR1 is MNHNS and CDR2 is SASEGT. The CDR3 totals 13 residues. DNA for the CDR3: TGTGCCAGCAGTGAAATAGTGAACACTGAAGCTTTCTTT. This gives the protein CASSEIVNTEAFF.

CDR3 coding DNA: TGTGCCAGCAGCGGGTTGTCACAAACCGGGGAGCTGTTTTTT. This translates into CASSGLSQTGELFF. The chain uses TRBV9 and TRBJ2-2; D is uncertain. The V and J ends lost 3 bases and 5 bases respectively, with 11 bases between them. Germline CDR1 SGDLS, CDR2 YYNGEE. The CDR3 length is 14 residues.

CDR3 in DNA: TGTGCCAGCTCACCACAACAGGGCGGCTCTGGAAACACCATATATTTT. It specifies CASSPQQGGSGNTIYF. The rearrangement uses TRBV18 and TRBJ1-3, with D maybe TRBD1 (6 bases). The CDR3 totals 16 residues. From germline, CDR1 is KGHSH and CDR2 LQKENI. V lost 1 base and J lost 0, with 10 bases in between.

As concerns this clone: At one end the junction does not follow the germline gene, possibly because of a read error. The chain recombines TRBV29-1 with TRBJ2-5; possible D gene TRBD1, 6 bases. The CDR3 contains 11 residues. Germline lookup yields CDR1 SQVTM and CDR2 ANQGSEA. The CDR3 reads CSVEYAGVGDF. The CDR3 bases are TGCAGCGTTGAATACGCAGGGGTCGGCGACTTC.

This chain uses TRBV6-5 with TRBJ2-3; 8 bases fit TRBD2. V lost 9 bases and J lost 3; bases outside the gene matches: 8. Germline CDR1 is MNHEY and CDR2 is SVGAGI. This CDR3 comprises 14 residues. For the CDR3, the DNA is TGTGCCAGTTCGTTCGGGGGGGCGACAGATACGCAGTATTTT. Translated: CASSFGGATDTQYF.

The chain is built from TRBV5-6 and TRBJ2-7; 11 nucleotides line up with TRBD1. This CDR3 is 15 amino acids long. Germline CDR1 and CDR2: SGHDT and YYEEEE. With 0 bases clipped from V and 1 base from J, the junction kept 0 bases outside the gene matches. CDR3 DNA sequence: TGTGCCAGCAGCTTGGGGGACAGGGGGTCCTACGAGCAGTACTTC. Residues: CASSLGDRGSYEQYF.

This clone showed up just once. The J gene is TRBJ2-7, the V gene TRBV20-1; D is unresolved. The CDR3 covers 11 residues. Germline loops: CDR1 DFQATT, CDR2 SNEGSKA (reference sequence). The ends were cut back, 6 bases at V and 6 bases at J, with 12 bases in the middle. CDR3 bases: TGCAGTGCCTCGAGGCTAGGCGAGCAGTACTTC. Protein product: CSASRLGEQYF.

This rearrangement joins TRBV18 to TRBJ2-5; a weak D match, TRBD1 (5 bases). The length of the CDR3 is 14 residues. Between the trimmed V and J ends, which lost 4 bases and 4 bases, there was a span of 13 bases. Per germline, CDR1 KGHSH and CDR2 LQKENI. The CDR3 nucleotides are TGTGCCAGCTCACGACAGAACTCGGGAGAGACCCAGTACTTC. Encoded protein: CASSRQNSGETQYF.

This clone appeared once. V usage is TRBV9 and J usage is TRBJ2-3; 12 bases fit TRBD2. The V and J ends lost 4 bases and 2 bases, in that order; junction bases with no gene match: 5. This CDR3 is built from 16 residues. Germline CDR1 and CDR2: SGDLS and YYNGEE. CDR3 residues: CASSLGLAGLTDTQYF. The CDR3 bases are TGTGCCAGCAGCCTTGGACTAGCGGGGCTCACAGATACGCAGTATTTT.

The chain has TRBV24-1 and TRBJ2-3; D gene uncertain. In germline, CDR1 is KGHDR, CDR2 SFDVKD. The CDR3 totals 13 residues. V was pared by 5 bases and J by 1 base, with 6 bases between. The CDR3 region is CATSGRGTDTQYF. The CDR3 nucleotides are TGTGCCACCAGTGGCCGGGGCACAGATACGCAGTATTTT.

V and J are TRBV6-5 and TRBJ2-7, with 7 bases fitting TRBD1. Trimming took 6 bases from V and 4 from J; bases not matched to a gene: 12. There are 15 residues in the CDR3. Per germline, CDR1 MNHEY and CDR2 SVGAGI. The CDR3 protein is CASRRGTARRYEQYF. The CDR3 coding sequence is TGTGCCAGCAGAAGAGGGACAGCCCGACGGTACGAGCAGTACTTC.